The rows below give T cell receptor beta chains drawn from one sample of a study of CD8 T cells in Susac syndrome. TCRdb used MiXCR to reprocess the immunoSEQ multiplex PCR reads, holding one entry per CDR3 protein. Of 250,000 to 300,000 distinct CDR3 sequences listed, around 91% are singletons. The sequenced sample was CD8+ T cells from PBMCs. All receptors derive from a human donor with multiple sclerosis. Both conserved end residues are part of each CDR3.

j_gene | v_gene | CDR3aa
TRBJ2-7 | TRBV28 | CASSLLTQESISYEQYF
TRBJ2-3 | TRBV4-3 | CASSQDNGLTDTQYF
TRBJ2-3 | TRBV6-4 | CASSPEVGIVTDTQYF
TRBJ2-1 | TRBV27 | CASSPPGPEQFF
TRBJ2-5 | TRBV7-2 | CASSLGDTSMETQYF
TRBJ2-1 | TRBV7-9 | CASSLRVGGSEQFF
TRBJ2-1 | TRBV6-2/TRBV6-3 | CASSFSGANEQFF
TRBJ1-5 | TRBV6-5 | CASSYFPWGDGSNQPQHF
TRBJ2-2 | TRBV7-3 | CASSPSTGRAGELFF
TRBJ1-1 | TRBV7-2 | CASSPYRVPTEAFF
TRBJ1-1 | TRBV28 | CASRETWETEAFF
TRBJ2-2 | TRBV9 | CASSGFTTGELFF
TRBJ2-2 | TRBV4-3 | CASSQDLGGQGTGELFF
TRBJ2-7 | TRBV30 | CAWNLAGGTYEQYF
TRBJ2-2 | TRBV27 | CASSLRGDPLIGELFF
TRBJ2-3 | TRBV27 | CASSIGTSGIPDTQYF
TRBJ2-2 | TRBV29-1 | CSVEGGSTGELFF
TRBJ2-5 | TRBV18 | CASSVDKTQYF
TRBJ2-7 | TRBV19 | CASSITGQIYEQYF
TRBJ2-7 | TRBV7-2 | CASSWYREPGKQYF
TRBJ2-7 | TRBV5-4 | CASSFEISGRTIEQYF
TRBJ2-1 | TRBV28 | CASSPLGRDSFHEQFF
TRBJ2-5 | TRBV4-3 | CASSQDGFGQGGETQYF
TRBJ2-1 | TRBV6-2/TRBV6-3 | CASSYYPVGANEQFF
TRBJ2-7 | TRBV9 | CASSVGTGVSTYEQYF
TRBJ1-2 | TRBV30 | CAWSSPGLTHYGYTF
TRBJ1-6 | TRBV30 | CAWKKGYDNSPLHF
TRBJ2-7 | TRBV28 | CACSRASSYEQYF
TRBJ2-3 | TRBV15 | CATSREKRGSTDTQYF
TRBJ2-7 | TRBV11-2 | CASSNSPLEQYF
TRBJ2-7 | TRBV21-1 | CASTPGHRRNEQYF
TRBJ2-2 | TRBV9 | CASSVISTGELFF
TRBJ2-3 | TRBV4-3 | CASSQARLAMADTQYF
TRBJ1-1 | TRBV9 | CASSPYAGNTEAFF
TRBJ2-1 | TRBV20-1 | CSARARLAGHNEQFF
TRBJ2-1 | TRBV24-1 | CATSAGNEQFF
TRBJ1-1 | TRBV5-6 | CASSSASGLGFTEAFF
TRBJ2-5 | TRBV12-3/TRBV12-4 | CASSWGDRGRETQYF
TRBJ1-1 | TRBV30 | CAWRAPSGGITEAFF
TRBJ1-1 | TRBV29-1 | CSASGGRSTEAFF
TRBJ2-1 | TRBV7-3 | CASSQLAGGFNEQFF
TRBJ2-7 | TRBV12-3/TRBV12-4 | CASSPSPDYEQYF
TRBJ2-7 | TRBV11-2 | CASSSYYRGAGTYEQYF
TRBJ2-3 | TRBV7-9 | CASSLGSTDTQYF
TRBJ2-2 | TRBV7-9 | CASSKRRQGGFGELFF
TRBJ2-7 | TRBV12-3/TRBV12-4 | CASSLGESYEQYF
TRBJ2-1 | TRBV2 | CASQLAGGPNEQFF
TRBJ2-7 | TRBV4-3 | CASSQDLGFWEQYF
TRBJ2-5 | TRBV4-1 | CASSQDSLGQGTQYF
TRBJ2-7 | TRBV6-1 | CASSESSYYEQYF
TRBJ1-2 | TRBV29-1 | CSVDHTTVGPYGYTF
TRBJ2-5 | TRBV5-5 | CASSHKQGVQETQYF
TRBJ1-1 | TRBV2 | CASSAGSTEAFF
TRBJ1-1 | TRBV7-9 | CASRPVGATEAFF